The 32 T cell receptor beta chains reported below all come from one sample, sequenced in a study of T cells in Graves' hyperthyroidism and ophthalmopathy. TCR beta CDR3 sequences were amplified from RNA transcripts. The TCR CDR3 first-round RT-PCR relied on the HTBI primer set. TCRdb re-called the multiplex PCR reads through MiXCR, storing one row per CDR3 protein. The sample lists fewer than 550,000 distinct CDR3 sequences, around a sixth occurring once. Sequencing was performed on blood. The receptors were sampled from a woman aged 18-29 years with Graves' hyperthyroidism.

The table lists this clonotype with many counts. The chain recombines TRBV12-3 or TRBV12-4 with TRBJ2-3; D perhaps matches TRBD2 (6 bases). The CDR3 length is 15 residues. Deletions cut 0 bases from V and 4 bases from J, with 11 bases between. The CDR3 DNA sequence: TGTGCCAGCAGTTTAGCGCTAGGGGAGGCAGATACGCAGTATTTT. Protein product: CASSLALGEADTQYF.

The rearrangement links TRBV11-2 to TRBJ2-2, with 7 bases matching TRBD2. The CDR3 is 16 amino acids. Germline CDR1 is SGHAT and CDR2 is FQNNGV. Trimming removed 7 bases from V and 2 bases from J; junction bases left unmatched: 10. CDR3 sequence (DNA): TGTGCCAGCACCCTCCGCGCGGGGGTCAACACCGGGGAGCTGTTTTTT. Its translation is CASTLRAGVNTGELFF.

This clonotype was seen a handful of times. V and J are TRBV30 and TRBJ2-7, with D perhaps assigned TRBD1 or TRBD2 (5 bases each). Germline V gene lookup returns CDR1 GTSNPN and CDR2 SVGIG (reference sequence). V lost 4 bases and J 0 bases, leaving 13 bases between the germline ends. The CDR3 consists of 14 residues. The DNA for the CDR3 is TGTGCCTGGACCGGGGACCGAAACTCCTACGAGCAGTACTTC. Translated: CAWTGDRNSYEQYF.

This clonotype was observed many times. This sequence joins TRBV7-9 and TRBJ2-5, with TRBD1 identical over 7 bases. The V gene end was trimmed by 5 bases and the J gene end by 3 bases; junction bases not matched to a gene: 15. CDR3 length equals 17 residues. Germline V gives CDR1 SEHNR, CDR2 FQNEAQ (reference sequence). CDR3: CASSREFTGVGKETQYF. CDR3 DNA: TGTGCCAGCAGCAGAGAATTTACAGGGGTTGGAAAAGAGACCCAGTACTTC.

This clonotype showed up just once. CDR3 in DNA: TGTGCCAGCAGTTTCTCTAGCGGGAGTCGGACAGATACGCAGTATTTT. Its protein product is CASSFSSGSRTDTQYF. The gene calls are TRBV12-3 or TRBV12-4 and TRBJ2-3; 10 nucleotides align to TRBD2. The CDR3 spans 16 residues. V lost 3 bases and J lost 3; bases outside the gene matches: 6.

Turning to this clonotype: A much larger clone lies a single base off, so this may be a read error. This sequence joins TRBV20-1 and TRBJ1-5, with TRBD1 matching 7 bases. The CDR3 spans 12 residues. J lost 9 bases, V lost 5 bases, and 7 bases had no gene match. CDR1 and CDR2 from the germline V gene are DFQATT and SNEGSKA (reference sequence). The CDR3, as DNA: TGCAGTGCTGGCGGACAGGTTATGCCCCAGCATTTT. Residues: CSAGGQVMPQHF.

The V call is TRBV30, the J call TRBJ1-6; no definite D call. There are 13 residues in the CDR3. The V gene lost 1 base and the J gene lost 7 bases, with 8 bases spanning the gap. Germline assignment: CDR1 GTSNPN and CDR2 SVGIG (reference sequence). Written as DNA, the CDR3 is TGTGCCTGGAGTGACAGCGGAAATTCACCCCTCCACTTT. It codes for CAWSDSGNSPLHF.

This clonotype was picked up many times. The chain links TRBV12-3 or TRBV12-4 to TRBJ2-7; 7 bases align to TRBD2. The CDR3 is 14 amino acids. V shed 2 bases and J 4 bases; nucleotides not matched to a gene: 5. The CDR3 bases are TGTGCCAGCAGTTTATCAGCGGGATTGTACGAGCAGTACTTC. Translation: CASSLSAGLYEQYF.

This clonotype has ten or more counts. The chain employs TRBV29-1 and TRBJ2-5; 8 nucleotides agree with TRBD1. V dropped 4 bases and J dropped 4; count of bases not matched to a gene: 2. Per germline, CDR1 SQVTM and CDR2 ANQGSEA. This CDR3 is 12 amino acids long. The CDR3 nucleotides are TGCAGCGTTGGGACAGGGCGAGAGACCCAGTACTTC. This codes for CSVGTGRETQYF.

V usage is TRBV11-1 and J usage is TRBJ2-5, with TRBD1 as a possible D gene (5 bases). Germline values: CDR1 SGHAT, CDR2 FQDESV (reference sequence). The length of the CDR3 is 12 residues. V was shortened by 1 base and J by 13 bases, with 13 bases between the two germline ends. The CDR3 is CASSLGAGPVYF. The CDR3 coding sequence is TGTGCCAGCAGCTTAGGGGCAGGGCCCGTGTACTTC.

This clonotype was observed many times. The V gene is TRBV6-1, the J gene TRBJ1-2; D unclear. The CDR3 contains 12 residues. CDR1 and CDR2 (germline): MNHNS, SASEGT. Trimming left V 5 bases short and J 1 base short, with 5 bases between. The CDR3 region has the DNA TGTGCCAGCAGTTCAGTTAACTATGGCTACACCTTC. Translating it yields CASSSVNYGYTF.

In its sample, this clonotype was seen once. This may come from a read error, since a much larger clone is one base off. The chain combines TRBV30 with TRBJ2-7, with 10 nucleotides matching TRBD2. This CDR3 comprises 15 residues. CDR1 GTSNPN and CDR2 SVGIG come from the germline V gene (reference sequence). The CDR3 here is CAWSPGTSAAYEQCF. CDR3 sequence (DNA): TGTGCCTGGAGCCCCGGGACTAGCGCCGCCTACGAGCAGTGCTTC.

Notes on this clonotype: One end of the junction varies from germline; a read error may be responsible. For the CDR3, the DNA is TGTGCTAGCAGTTCGACTAGCGGGAGGGGTTACAATGAGCAGTTCTTC. It codes for CASSSTSGRGYNEQFF. This chain uses TRBV7-7 with TRBJ2-1; 14 bases match TRBD2. CDR1 is SSHAT and CDR2 is FNYEAQ in the germline V gene (reference sequence). This CDR3 has 16 residues. Supplemented by reference TRBV7-7 and TRBJ2-1, the full variable domain reads GAGVSQSPRYKVTKRGQDVTLRCDPISSHATLYWYQQALGQGPEFLTYFNYEAQPDKSGLPSDRFSAERPEGSISTLTIQRTEQRDSAMYRCASSSTSGRGYNEQFFGPGTRLTVL.

This clonotype was seen a handful of times. The rearrangement joins TRBV12-3 or TRBV12-4 to TRBJ1-3, with D perhaps TRBD1 (5 bases). This CDR3 has 17 amino acids. Trimming pared 5 bases from V and 1 base from J, leaving 18 bases between. DNA of the CDR3: TGTGCCAGCAGTCCGGCGGGGCCGGCCTTTTCTGGAAACACCATATATTTT. Protein: CASSPAGPAFSGNTIYF.

This clonotype has at least ten counts. The chain recombines TRBV4-1 with TRBJ2-7; 9 bases agree with TRBD2. Unmatched junction bases numbered 6, after V lost 0 bases and J lost 0 bases. CDR1 MGHRA and CDR2 YSYEKL come from the germline V gene. The CDR3 sequence is 17 residues long. CDR3 sequence reads: CASSQDRASGVSYEQYF. CDR3 in DNA: TGCGCCAGCAGCCAAGATCGGGCTAGCGGGGTCTCCTACGAGCAGTACTTC.

The genes are TRBV5-1 and TRBJ1-1; D possibly corresponds to TRBD1 (6 bases). The germline V gene encodes CDR1 SGHRS and CDR2 YFSETQ. V was clipped by 9 bases and J by 2 bases, with 11 bases between them. The CDR3 runs 12 residues. This chain's CDR3 is CATRTDNTEAFF. The CDR3 nucleotides are TGCGCCACCAGGACAGACAACACTGAAGCTTTCTTT.

The genes are TRBV15 and TRBJ2-5; D not resolved. Germline V lookup: CDR1 LNHNV, CDR2 YYDKDF (reference sequence). The CDR3 spans 13 residues. V gave up 0 bases and J gave up 4 bases, with 6 bases separating them. CDR3 DNA sequence: TGTGCCACCAGCAGAGAAATAGGAGAGACCCAGTACTTC. This translates into CATSREIGETQYF.

This clonotype was detected only a few times. The rearrangement links TRBV7-3 to TRBJ2-6; D gene uncertain. The CDR3 contains 15 residues. Germline V gene lookup returns CDR1 SGHTA and CDR2 FQGTGA. Trimming took 3 bases from V and 2 from J, leaving 8 bases between them. CDR3 residues: CASSFNGAGANVLTF. For the CDR3, the DNA is TGTGCCAGCAGCTTTAATGGAGCTGGGGCCAACGTCCTGACTTTC.

This clonotype showed up many times. This chain links TRBV15 with TRBJ2-3, with D possibly called TRBD1 or TRBD2 (5 bases each). Trimming cost V 8 bases and J 0 bases, with 27 bases left between them. Germline V gene lookup returns CDR1 LNHNV and CDR2 YYDKDF (reference sequence). This CDR3 has 19 amino acids. The CDR3 spells CATEPDFLGTRTSTDTQYF. CDR3 DNA sequence: TGTGCCACCGAACCGGACTTCCTAGGGACGAGGACTAGCACAGATACGCAGTATTTT. The variable domain in full, with the rest retrieved from reference TRBV15 and TRBJ2-3, is DAMVIQNPRYQVTQFGKPVTLSCSQTLNHNVMYWYQQKSSQAPKLLFHYYDKDFNNEADTPDNFQSRRPNTSFCFLDIRSPGLGDTAMYLCATEPDFLGTRTSTDTQYFGPGTRLTVL.

This clonotype has ten or more counts. V usage is TRBV11-3 and J usage is TRBJ2-3, with 10 bases lining up with TRBD2. Germline V gene data show CDR1 as SGHNT and CDR2 as YENEEA. V was pared by 4 bases and J by 4 bases, with 26 bases of the junction left unmatched. This CDR3 has 22 residues. This chain's CDR3 is CASSSDLTGWASGSPRADTQYF. CDR3 coding DNA: TGTGCCAGCAGCTCCGACCTGACAGGTTGGGCTAGCGGGAGTCCGAGGGCAGATACGCAGTATTTT.

This clonotype was seen a few times. This clone may be a read error of a much larger clone one base away. The chain uses TRBV11-2 and TRBJ2-1, with TRBD1 as a possible D gene (6 bases). The CDR3 has 13 residues. CDR1 and CDR2 (germline): SGHAT, FQNNGV. Between the trimmed V and J ends, which lost 5 bases and 4 bases, there was a span of 9 bases. The CDR3 sequence is CASSQTGYNEQFF. CDR3 nucleotides: TGTGCCAGCAGCCAAACAGGGTACAATGAGCAGTTCTTC.

In this sample, this clonotype turned up many times. The rearrangement joins TRBV6-1 to TRBJ1-3; D gene ambiguous. Trimming pared 5 bases from V and 0 bases from J, leaving 11 bases between. Germline CDR1 is MNHNS and CDR2 is SASEGT. CDR3 length equals 15 residues. The CDR3, as DNA: TGTGCCAGCAGTCTACGTGGTCGCTCTGGAAACACCATATATTTT. It translates to CASSLRGRSGNTIYF.

At least ten counts were recorded for this clonotype. The V and J genes are TRBV11-2 and TRBJ2-3, with 7 bases matching TRBD1. CDR3 length: 14 amino acids. The V gene end was trimmed by 3 bases and the J gene end by 3 bases; junction bases not matched to a gene: 3. In germline, CDR1 is SGHAT, CDR2 FQNNGV. The CDR3 DNA follows: TGTGCCAGCAGCTTTGACAGGGCGACAGATACGCAGTATTTT. This sequence encodes CASSFDRATDTQYF.

This clonotype was seen many times. V is TRBV7-8 and J is TRBJ1-5; no clear D gene. V lost 5 bases and J lost 7, with 15 bases in between. This CDR3 is built from 14 residues. Germline CDR1 is SGHVS and CDR2 is FQNEAQ. The CDR3 region is CASSEHFSGQPQHF. In nucleotides, the CDR3 is TGTGCCAGCAGCGAACATTTCAGTGGCCAGCCCCAGCATTTT.

The rearrangement joins TRBV2 to TRBJ2-3; D possibly matches TRBD1 or TRBD2 (5 bases each). CDR1 and CDR2 from the germline V gene are SNHLY and FYNNEI. The V end lost 5 bases, the J end lost 1 base, and 16 bases lay between the germline ends. CDR3 size: 16 residues. The CDR3 region has the DNA TGTGCCAGCAGTTTATTGGCCGGGGACCGCACAGATACGCAGTATTTT. Translated, it gives CASSLLAGDRTDTQYF. The whole variable domain, filled in from reference TRBV2 and TRBJ2-3, reads EPEVTQTPSHQVTQMGQEVILRCVPISNHLYFYWYRQILGQKVEFLVSFYNNEISEKSEIFDDQFSVERPDGSNFTLKIRSTKLEDSAMYFCASSLLAGDRTDTQYFGPGTRLTVL.

This clonotype has just a few counts. This chain links TRBV29-1 with TRBJ1-2, with no clear D. The germline CDR1 and CDR2 sequences are SQVTM and ANQGSEA. This CDR3 comprises 14 residues. The V end was cut by 3 bases, the J end by 0 bases, with 11 bases between. The CDR3 sequence: CSVDVARPNYGYTF. Here the CDR3 DNA reads TGCAGCGTTGACGTGGCAAGGCCTAACTATGGCTACACCTTC.

Many counts were recorded for this clonotype. The J gene is TRBJ2-5, the V gene TRBV13; 7 nucleotides line up with TRBD1. The CDR3 loop spans 13 amino acids. Germline assignment: CDR1 PRHDT and CDR2 FYEKMQ (reference sequence). V gave up 5 bases and J gave up 3 bases; unmatched junction bases: 3. The CDR3 sequence: CASSPDREETQYF. CDR3 nucleotides: TGTGCCAGCAGCCCCGACAGGGAAGAGACCCAGTACTTC.

This clonotype has at least ten counts. V is TRBV3-1 and J is TRBJ1-4; D perhaps matches TRBD1 (6 bases). Germline CDR1 reads LGHDT; CDR2 reads YNNKEL (reference sequence). The CDR3 is 15 amino acids. V was trimmed by 3 bases and J by 6 bases, leaving 14 bases between them. The CDR3 is CASSHSRDIYEKLFF. In nucleotides, the CDR3 is TGTGCCAGCAGCCATTCTCGGGACATCTATGAAAAACTGTTTTTT.

This clonotype was counted at least ten times. This chain connects TRBV5-1 to TRBJ2-5; possibly TRBD2 for D (6 bases). Trimming cost V 4 bases and J 4 bases, with 11 bases left between them. This CDR3 spans 13 amino acids. Germline V gene data show CDR1 as SGHRS and CDR2 as YFSETQ. The CDR3 DNA follows: TGCGCCAGCAGCCTGTTCGGGGGAGAGACCCAGTACTTC. Residues: CASSLFGGETQYF.

The rearrangement links TRBV6-1 to TRBJ1-6; no reliable D call. The germline gives CDR1 MNHNS, CDR2 SASEGT. The CDR3 is 14 residues long. Trimming cost V 6 bases and J 5 bases, with 11 bases left between them. The chain's CDR3 is CASREWGNNSPLHF. In DNA, the CDR3 is TGTGCCAGCAGGGAGTGGGGAAATAATTCACCCCTCCACTTT.

This clonotype has a count of ten or more. The rearrangement uses TRBV11-2 and TRBJ2-1; 14 bases line up with TRBD2. This CDR3 has 15 residues. Germline lookup yields CDR1 SGHAT and CDR2 FQNNGV. Losses at the gene ends were 5 bases for V and 9 bases for J; bases not matched to a gene: 6. In DNA, the CDR3 is TGTGCCAGCAGCCCGACCGGGACTAGCGGGAGTGAGCAGTTCTTC. It codes for CASSPTGTSGSEQFF.

The chain combines TRBV7-8 with TRBJ2-5, with 10 bases matching TRBD1. V lost 5 bases to trimming and J lost 5 bases; unmatched junction nucleotides: 11. There are 16 residues in the CDR3. Looked up from germline, CDR1 is SGHVS and CDR2 is FQNEAQ. The CDR3 region is CASSAETDRGRETQYF. Written as DNA, the CDR3 is TGTGCCAGCAGCGCTGAAACTGACAGGGGGCGGGAGACCCAGTACTTC.